These 18 T cell receptor beta chains were sequenced from one sample in a study of CD8+ T cells in alopecia areata. Reverse transcription of extracted RNA yielded cDNA, which provided the sequencing template. Sequenced by immunoSEQ multiplex PCR; TCRdb stores in-frame clones only, minus some. The sample yields about 150,000 clones, under 60% seen once. The sequenced sample was CD4+ T cells sorted from blood, obtained at week 0. These receptor sequences come from a human donor with alopecia areata.

The CDR3 DNA sequence: TGTGCCAGCAGCTTGGGGTTCCCTCTGGGAGGAGATACGCAGTATTTT. This gives the protein CASSLGFPLGGDTQYF. J is TRBJ2-3 and V is TRBV5-6, with a tentative D call TRBD2 (6 bases). Germline V lookup: CDR1 SGHDT, CDR2 YYEEEE. The CDR3 length is 16 residues. Deletions cut 0 bases from V and 5 bases from J, with 16 bases between.

The gene calls are TRBV30 and TRBJ1-6; the match to TRBD1 covers 9 bases. The CDR3 is made up of 15 amino acids. Per germline, CDR1 GTSNPN and CDR2 SVGIG (reference sequence). Trimming took 1 base from V and 10 from J; bases not matched to a gene: 8. DNA of the CDR3: TGTGCCTGGAGTGAGACAGGGGGGTTGCGATCACCCCTCCACTTT. Translation: CAWSETGGLRSPLHF.

The chain carries TRBV7-2 and TRBJ2-2; 9 bases fit TRBD2. CDR3 size: 16 residues. With V trimmed by 4 bases and J by 0 bases, 3 bases remained unmatched. The germline V gene has CDR1 SGHTA and CDR2 FQGNSA. The CDR3 coding sequence is TGTGCCAGCAGCTCGAAGCGGGGGGCGAACACCGGGGAGCTGTTTTTT. This gives the protein CASSSKRGANTGELFF.

The V gene is TRBV6-5, the J gene TRBJ2-7, with TRBD2 matching 8 bases. Per the germline V gene, CDR1 is MNHEY and CDR2 is SVGAGI. The CDR3 is 15 amino acids. V shed 2 bases and J 4 bases; nucleotides not matched to a gene: 7. The CDR3 is CASSYGVSGEYEQYF. The CDR3 DNA is TGTGCCAGCAGTTACGGGGTTAGCGGGGAATACGAGCAGTACTTC.

This clone was observed a single time. The J gene is TRBJ2-4, the V gene TRBV5-1; perhaps TRBD2 as D (6 bases). Trimming took off 4 bases at V and 9 bases at J, with 14 bases between the two ends. The CDR3 is 13 residues long. Looked up from germline, CDR1 is SGHRS and CDR2 is YFSETQ. In nucleotides, the CDR3 is TGCGCCAGCAGCGAGGACGGGGGAGTCATTCAGTACTTC. This translates into CASSEDGGVIQYF.

This chain joins TRBV30 and TRBJ1-2; 7 nucleotides agree with TRBD1. V lost 8 bases and J lost 4; bases outside the gene matches: 13. Germline V gene sequence: CDR1 GTSNPN, CDR2 SVGIG (reference sequence). This CDR3 region has 14 residues. In nucleotides, the CDR3 is TGTGCCGCCTTCCAGGGGGAATATAGCTATGGCTACACCTTC. Protein sequence: CAAFQGEYSYGYTF.

The chain couples TRBV4-3 to TRBJ2-7, with D perhaps matching TRBD2 (5 bases). The CDR3 spans 15 residues. V lost 0 bases and J 4 bases, leaving 13 bases between the germline ends. Germline V gene lookup returns CDR1 LGHNA and CDR2 YSLEER. This chain's CDR3 is CASSQDPAGDYEQYF. CDR3 nucleotide sequence: TGCGCCAGCAGCCAAGATCCCGCCGGGGATTACGAGCAGTACTTC.

This sequence joins TRBV29-1 and TRBJ1-2, with 7 bases that match TRBD1. The V and J ends lost 7 bases and 7 bases, in that order; junction bases with no gene match: 12. Germline V gene data show CDR1 as SQVTM and CDR2 as ANQGSEA. The CDR3 length is 13 residues. In DNA form, the CDR3 reads TGCAGCGCTGGGGACAGTGAGGCGCGTGGCTACACCTTC. Translating gives CSAGDSEARGYTF.

In DNA, the CDR3 is TGTGCCAGCAGCCGAGGGACAGCCGTCAATCAGCCCCAGCATTTT. Amino acids: CASSRGTAVNQPQHF. The rearrangement links TRBV2 to TRBJ1-5, with TRBD1 matching 7 bases. The V and J ends lost 6 bases and 3 bases, in that order; junction bases with no gene match: 8. The germline V gene encodes CDR1 SNHLY and CDR2 FYNNEI. The CDR3 runs 15 residues.

V is TRBV18 and J is TRBJ2-7; perhaps TRBD2 as D (6 bases). Trimming removed 2 bases at V and 2 bases at J, with 7 bases between. Germline V gene lookup returns CDR1 KGHSH and CDR2 LQKENI. This CDR3 contains 13 residues. The CDR3: CASSPTGAYEQYF. CDR3 DNA sequence: TGTGCCAGCTCACCAACGGGGGCCTACGAGCAGTACTTC.

This sequence joins TRBV14 and TRBJ2-2; D uncertain. Germline lookup yields CDR1 SGHDN and CDR2 FVKESK. Trimming cost V 1 base and J 3 bases, with 6 bases left between them. The CDR3 has 14 residues. This CDR3 is CASSQAGYTGELFF. In nucleotides, the CDR3 is TGTGCCAGCAGCCAAGCAGGATACACCGGGGAGCTGTTTTTT.

The chain is built from TRBV7-2 and TRBJ2-7; TRBD2 matches at 7 bases. V dropped 5 bases and J dropped 2; count of bases not matched to a gene: 6. Looked up from germline, CDR1 is SGHTA and CDR2 is FQGNSA. This CDR3 is 14 amino acids long. The CDR3 spells CASSMSGTTYEQYF. In nucleotides, the CDR3 is TGTGCCAGCAGCATGTCGGGGACTACCTACGAGCAGTACTTC.

The chain joins TRBV29-1 to TRBJ1-2; 9 nucleotides match TRBD1. CDR3 length: 14 residues. J lost 6 bases, V lost 6 bases, and 11 bases had no gene match. Germline lookup yields CDR1 SQVTM and CDR2 ANQGSEA. This CDR3 reads CSVAAGTGRDGYTF. DNA of the CDR3: TGCAGCGTGGCCGCCGGGACAGGGAGAGATGGCTACACCTTC.

The rearrangement joins TRBV29-1 to TRBJ2-3; 8 bases are a match to TRBD2. The J segment lost 1 base and the V segment lost 5 bases, leaving 5 bases of the junction unmatched. The CDR3 spans 14 residues. Germline-derived CDR1 and CDR2 are SQVTM and ANQGSEA. CDR3 DNA: TGCAGCGTTATAGCGGGGCTCGGCACAGATACGCAGTATTTT. Its translation: CSVIAGLGTDTQYF.

The rearrangement uses TRBV29-1 and TRBJ2-2, with D unresolved. CDR1 is SQVTM, CDR2 ANQGSEA, per germline. With 0 bases removed from V and 6 bases from J, the gap between germline ends came to 8 bases. The CDR3 length is 13 residues. The CDR3 reads CSVEENFPGELFF. The CDR3 DNA follows: TGCAGCGTTGAAGAGAACTTCCCCGGGGAGCTGTTTTTT.

J is TRBJ1-5 and V is TRBV5-1, with D maybe TRBD1 (5 bases). The CDR3 is 15 amino acids. The V gene's germline CDR1 is SGHRS and CDR2 YFSETQ. Trimming stripped 5 bases from V and 1 base from J, with 13 bases between. CDR3 coding DNA: TGCGCCAGCAGGTGGGGCACCTCGAGCAATCAGCCCCAGCATTTT. As protein: CASRWGTSSNQPQHF.

This sequence joins TRBV30 and TRBJ1-1; unclear D gene. The CDR3 consists of 12 residues. In germline, CDR1 is GTSNPN, CDR2 SVGIG (reference sequence). With 2 bases removed from V and 7 bases from J, the gap between germline ends came to 11 bases. The chain's CDR3 is CAWSNTLSEAFF. The CDR3 coding sequence is TGTGCCTGGAGTAATACCCTAAGTGAAGCTTTCTTT.

J is TRBJ1-5 and V is TRBV6-5; maybe TRBD1 (5 bases). CDR3 length: 13 residues. Germline V gene sequence: CDR1 MNHEY, CDR2 SVGAGI. V was shortened by 8 bases and J by 4 bases, with 12 bases between the two germline ends. Here the CDR3 DNA reads TGTGCCAGCCGGGGAGGGGAGAATCAGCCCCAGCATTTT. Its protein product is CASRGGENQPQHF.